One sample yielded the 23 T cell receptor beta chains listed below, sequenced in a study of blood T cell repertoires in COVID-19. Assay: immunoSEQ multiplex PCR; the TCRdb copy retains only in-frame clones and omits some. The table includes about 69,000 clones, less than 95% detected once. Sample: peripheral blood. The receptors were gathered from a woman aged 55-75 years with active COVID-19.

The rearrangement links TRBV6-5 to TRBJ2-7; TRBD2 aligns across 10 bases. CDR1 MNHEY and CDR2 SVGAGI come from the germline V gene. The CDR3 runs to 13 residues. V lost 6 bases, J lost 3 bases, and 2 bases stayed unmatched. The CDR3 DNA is TGTGCCAGCAGCAAGCGGGAGGGCTACGAGCAGTACTTC. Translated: CASSKREGYEQYF.

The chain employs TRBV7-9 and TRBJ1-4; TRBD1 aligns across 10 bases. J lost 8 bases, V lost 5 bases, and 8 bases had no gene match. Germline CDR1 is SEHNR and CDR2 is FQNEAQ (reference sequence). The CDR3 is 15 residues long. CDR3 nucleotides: TGTGCCAGCAGCCGACAGGGGGCGTTGGGAGAAAAACTGTTTTTT. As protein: CASSRQGALGEKLFF.

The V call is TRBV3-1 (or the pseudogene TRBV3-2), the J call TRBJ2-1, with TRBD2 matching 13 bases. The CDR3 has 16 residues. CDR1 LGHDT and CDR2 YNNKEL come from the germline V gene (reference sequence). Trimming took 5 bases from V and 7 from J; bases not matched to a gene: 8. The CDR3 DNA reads TGTGCCAGCAGCAACCGACTAGCGGGAGGAGGGAATGAGCAGTTCTTC. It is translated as CASSNRLAGGGNEQFF.

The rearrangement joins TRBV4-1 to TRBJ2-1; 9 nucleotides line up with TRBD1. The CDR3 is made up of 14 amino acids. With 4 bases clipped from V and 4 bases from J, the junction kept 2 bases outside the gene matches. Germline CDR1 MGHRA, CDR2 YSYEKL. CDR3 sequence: CASSPGQGYNEQFF. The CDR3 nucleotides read TGCGCCAGCAGCCCGGGACAGGGATACAATGAGCAGTTCTTC.

Here the CDR3 DNA reads TGTGCCAGCAGTACCCTAGGGGCGTCTGTACATTTT. Protein sequence: CASSTLGASVHF. The V gene is TRBV6-6, the J gene TRBJ1-5, with D possibly TRBD1 on 5 matching bases. This CDR3 spans 12 amino acids. Germline-derived CDR1 and CDR2 are MNHNY and SVGAGI (reference sequence). V lost 5 bases to trimming and J lost 16 bases, with 18 bases between them.

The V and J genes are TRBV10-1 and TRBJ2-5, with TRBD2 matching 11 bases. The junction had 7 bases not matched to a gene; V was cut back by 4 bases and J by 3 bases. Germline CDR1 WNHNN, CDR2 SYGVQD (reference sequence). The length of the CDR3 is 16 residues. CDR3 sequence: CASSALATSGKETQYF. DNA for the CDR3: TGCGCCAGCAGTGCTCTAGCGACTAGCGGGAAAGAGACCCAGTACTTC.

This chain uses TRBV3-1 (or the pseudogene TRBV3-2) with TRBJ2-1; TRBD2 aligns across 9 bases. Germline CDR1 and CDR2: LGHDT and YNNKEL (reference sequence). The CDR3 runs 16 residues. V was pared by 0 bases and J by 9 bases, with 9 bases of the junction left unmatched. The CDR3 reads CASSQEASGIFGEQFF. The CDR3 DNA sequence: TGTGCCAGCAGCCAAGAGGCTAGCGGGATTTTCGGTGAGCAGTTCTTC.

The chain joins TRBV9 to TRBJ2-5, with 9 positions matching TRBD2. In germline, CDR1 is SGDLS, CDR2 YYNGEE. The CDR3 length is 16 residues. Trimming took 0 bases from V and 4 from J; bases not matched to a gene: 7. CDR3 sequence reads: CASSVAMGSGRETQYF. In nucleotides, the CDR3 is TGTGCCAGCAGCGTAGCCATGGGTAGCGGGAGAGAGACCCAGTACTTC. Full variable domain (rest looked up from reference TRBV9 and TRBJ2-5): DSGVTQTPKHLITATGQRVTLRCSPRSGDLSVYWYQQSLDQGLQFLIQYYNGEERAKGNILERFSAQQFPDLHSELNLSSLELGDSALYFCASSVAMGSGRETQYFGPGTRLLVL.

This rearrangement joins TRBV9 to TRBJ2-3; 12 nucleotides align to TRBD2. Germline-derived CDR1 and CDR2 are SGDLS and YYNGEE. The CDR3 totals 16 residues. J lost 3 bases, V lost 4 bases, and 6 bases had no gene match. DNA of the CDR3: TGTGCCAGCAGCCCGACCGGGACTAGCGGGACAGATACGCAGTATTTT. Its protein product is CASSPTGTSGTDTQYF.

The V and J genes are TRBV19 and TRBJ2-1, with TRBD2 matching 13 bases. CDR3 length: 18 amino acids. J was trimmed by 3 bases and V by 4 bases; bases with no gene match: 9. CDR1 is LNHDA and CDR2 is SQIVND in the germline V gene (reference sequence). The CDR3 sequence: CASSRAWTSGRLYNEQFF. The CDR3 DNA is TGTGCCAGTAGTAGAGCCTGGACTAGCGGGAGACTCTACAATGAGCAGTTCTTC.

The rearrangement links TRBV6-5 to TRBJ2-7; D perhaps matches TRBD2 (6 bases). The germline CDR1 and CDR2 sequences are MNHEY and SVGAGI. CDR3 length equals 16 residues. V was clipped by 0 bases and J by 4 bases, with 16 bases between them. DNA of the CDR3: TGTGCCAGCAGTTACTCGTTCCCGGGACTGGGGTACGAGCAGTACTTC. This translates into CASSYSFPGLGYEQYF.

DNA of the CDR3: TGTGCCAGCAGCTTACCTCCTGGGACAGGAGAGACCCAGTACTTC. This codes for CASSLPPGTGETQYF. The V call is TRBV13, the J call TRBJ2-5; 8 nucleotides line up with TRBD1. The CDR3 is 15 residues long. Germline trimming cut 2 bases from V and 4 bases from J; bases unmatched to any gene: 6. Per the germline V gene, CDR1 is PRHDT and CDR2 is FYEKMQ (reference sequence).

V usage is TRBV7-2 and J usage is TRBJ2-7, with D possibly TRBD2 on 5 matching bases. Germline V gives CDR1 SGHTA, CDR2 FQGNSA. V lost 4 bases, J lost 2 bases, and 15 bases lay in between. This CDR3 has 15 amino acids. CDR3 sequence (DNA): TGTGCCAGCAGCTCCGAGGGTTTTAGGACCTACGAGCAGTACTTC. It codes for CASSSEGFRTYEQYF.

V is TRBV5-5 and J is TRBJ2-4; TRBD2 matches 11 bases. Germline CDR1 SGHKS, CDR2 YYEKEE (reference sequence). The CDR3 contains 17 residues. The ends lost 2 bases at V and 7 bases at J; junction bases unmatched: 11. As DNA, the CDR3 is TGTGCCAGCAGCTTAACTAGCGGGAGCGGGGGTCGGAACATTCAGTACTTC. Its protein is CASSLTSGSGGRNIQYF. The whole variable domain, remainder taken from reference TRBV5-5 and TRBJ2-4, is DAGVTQSPTHLIKTRGQQVTLRCSPISGHKSVSWYQQVLGQGPQFIFQYYEKEERGRGNFPDRFSARQFPNYSSELNVNALLLGDSALYLCASSLTSGSGGRNIQYFGAGTRLSVL.

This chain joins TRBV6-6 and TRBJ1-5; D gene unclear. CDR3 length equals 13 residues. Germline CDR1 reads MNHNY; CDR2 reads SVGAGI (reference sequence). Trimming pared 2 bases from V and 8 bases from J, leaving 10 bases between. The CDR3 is CASSYRHGEPQHF. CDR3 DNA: TGTGCCAGCAGTTACCGACACGGCGAGCCCCAGCATTTT.

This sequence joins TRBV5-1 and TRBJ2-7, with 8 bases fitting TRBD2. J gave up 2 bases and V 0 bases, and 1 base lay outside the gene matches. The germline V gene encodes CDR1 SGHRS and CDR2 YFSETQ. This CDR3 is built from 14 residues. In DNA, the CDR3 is TGCGCCAGCAGCTTGGGAGCGGGAGCCTACGAGCAGTACTTC. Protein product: CASSLGAGAYEQYF.

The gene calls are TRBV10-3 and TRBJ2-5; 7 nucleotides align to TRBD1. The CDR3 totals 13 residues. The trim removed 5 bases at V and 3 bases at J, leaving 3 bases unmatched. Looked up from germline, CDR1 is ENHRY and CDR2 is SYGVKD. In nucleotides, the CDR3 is TGTGCCATCAGTTACAGGGGAGAAGAGACCCAGTACTTC. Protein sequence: CAISYRGEETQYF.

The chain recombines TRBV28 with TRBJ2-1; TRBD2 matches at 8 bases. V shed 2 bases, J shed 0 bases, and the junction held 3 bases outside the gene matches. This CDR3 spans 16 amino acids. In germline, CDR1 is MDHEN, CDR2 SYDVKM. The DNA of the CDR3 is TGTGCCAGCAGTTTAGCTAGCGGGCGCTCCTACAATGAGCAGTTCTTC. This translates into CASSLASGRSYNEQFF.

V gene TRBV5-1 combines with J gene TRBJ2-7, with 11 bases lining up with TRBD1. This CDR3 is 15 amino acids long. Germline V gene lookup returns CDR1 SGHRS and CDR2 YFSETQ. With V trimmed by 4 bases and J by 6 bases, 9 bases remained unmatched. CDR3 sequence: CASSPPGQGVSEQYF. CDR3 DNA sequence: TGCGCCAGCAGCCCCCCGGGACAGGGGGTTTCCGAGCAGTACTTC.

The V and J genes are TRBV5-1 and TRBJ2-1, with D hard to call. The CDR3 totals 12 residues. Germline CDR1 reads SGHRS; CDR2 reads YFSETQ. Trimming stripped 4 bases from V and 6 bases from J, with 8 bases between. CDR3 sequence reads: CASSDQVNEQFF. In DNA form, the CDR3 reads TGCGCCAGCAGCGATCAGGTCAATGAGCAGTTCTTC.

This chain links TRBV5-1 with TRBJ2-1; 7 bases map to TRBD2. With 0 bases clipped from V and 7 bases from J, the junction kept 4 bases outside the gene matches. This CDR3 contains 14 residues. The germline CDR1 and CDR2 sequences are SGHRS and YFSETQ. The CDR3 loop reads CASSLVAGANEQFF. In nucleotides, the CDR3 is TGCGCCAGCAGCTTGGTTGCGGGAGCTAATGAGCAGTTCTTC.

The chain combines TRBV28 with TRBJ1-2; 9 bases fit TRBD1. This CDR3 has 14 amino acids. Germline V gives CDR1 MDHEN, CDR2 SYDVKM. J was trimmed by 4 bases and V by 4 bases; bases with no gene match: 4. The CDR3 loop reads CASSSGQGRYGYTF. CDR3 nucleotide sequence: TGTGCCAGCAGTTCGGGACAGGGCCGCTATGGCTACACCTTC.

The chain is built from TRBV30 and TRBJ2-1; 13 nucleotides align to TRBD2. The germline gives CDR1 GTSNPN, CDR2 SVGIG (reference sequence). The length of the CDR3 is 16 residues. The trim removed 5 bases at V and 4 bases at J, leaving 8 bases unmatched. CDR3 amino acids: CAWGTSGNQWYNEQFF. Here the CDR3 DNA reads TGTGCCTGGGGGACTAGCGGGAATCAATGGTACAATGAGCAGTTCTTC.